This T cell receptor (beta chain) was captured by sequencing in a study of cytomegalovirus exposure and HLA in healthy donors (dated by TCRdb to about 2017). For the study in its entirety: In an earlier analysis of under 600 of the donors, around 290 Gb of sequence data and 90 million to 130 million unique TCR beta sequences from about 179 million T cells were reported. An early release that covered 640 HLA-typed donors contained 300 to 350 gigabases of sequencing data and about 93 million unique TCR sequences. The genetic ancestry cluster associated with self-reported Caucasian donors included about 84% of the approximately 430 genotyped donors. The study aimed to test whether cataloging public T cell receptors could reveal signatures of past pathogen exposure. The T cell repertoires of 700 or so subjects were profiled by immunosequencing and related to cytomegalovirus serostatus. Along with the approximately 650-subject first cohort, a separate validation cohort of more than 90 different subjects was used. The study combined high-throughput TCR immunosequencing, statistical association of individual TCRs with disease status, and machine learning to predict cytomegalovirus infection status. A later analysis re-analyzed previously published TCR beta repertoires from 600 to 850 donors and added high-resolution HLA genotyping to study TCR occurrence patterns. In the later analysis, no new phenotypic data were used to find candidate immune exposures; instead, reliance was placed on TCR beta sequences and their occurrence across donors. An earlier analysis of some 500 of the donors used high-throughput TCR beta sequencing to judge whether each TCR beta V gene segment behaved as functional or pseudogenic. Alongside the repertoire data, information on donor age, sex, ethnicity and CMV serostatus was compiled. A later genetic analysis took genome-wide SNP genotypes for about three fifths of the 666 donors and used that subset as a discovery cohort. All discovery cohort repertoires had been generated on a single sequencing platform. HLA typing covered class I and class II loci at four-digit resolution. Typing coverage varied by locus: roughly 620-630 donors for A, B, C, DRB1 and DQB1; approximately 560 for DQA1; more than 600 for DPA1; 450 to 480 for DPB1. Roughly five DR-DQ haplotypes were handled as single units for association and clustering because linkage in the cohort was strong. Among approximately 370 genotyped donors of the cohort, an average of around 240,000 unique TCR beta nucleotide sequences was sequenced per donor, of which 15% to 20% were non-productive.

The cohort consisted of 650 to 850 healthy bone marrow donors. All cohort members were sampled while nominally healthy, although unrecorded immune exposures were likely present. Of the 666 cohort members, around 300 had a positive CMV serostatus and just over 350 had a negative one, while no CMV serostatus was recorded for the donor. A peripheral blood sample was collected from each donor, and TCR beta sequencing was performed on peripheral blood mononuclear cells. The Qiagen DNeasy Blood Extraction Kit was used to extract genomic DNA from the blood cell samples. The germline V and J ends show losses of 8 bases and 1 base respectively, and no gene match explains 9 bases of the junction. Measured from the cysteine to the phenylalanine, the CDR3 is 15 residues long. The kept DNA is CDR3 alone, 45 bases in frame from the first base. CDR1 SGHDN and CDR2 FVKESK were looked up in the germline V gene. Beyond this particular receptor, the publication reports: Because counts were too low, about 15 rarely observed V segments, including chromosome 9 orphons, were left out of the earlier analysis of 587 of the donors. In both the original and validation cohorts, the classifier was reported to diagnose cytomegalovirus status with high specificity and sensitivity. According to a later analysis, TCR association rates differed among HLA loci, with DRB1 alleles showing the most associated TCRs and HLA-C alleles showing the fewest. This cohort had only TCR beta chains sequenced, and the lack of alpha or paired-chain data limited which features could be detected. The only immune exposure information available for the cohort was CMV serostatus. A later analysis found that HLA-associated TCR beta chains were more clonally expanded and had lower generation probabilities than equally common non-associated chains. The presence/absence analyses assumed that sequencing depth was roughly uniform across donors, and that assumption may not be true. A further reported finding was that TCR beta sequences accurately predicted the HLA-A and HLA-B alleles for most subjects in the first cohort. Because the 87-base-pair reads could not distinguish some IMGT-functional V segments, including TRBV6-2 and TRBV6-3, those segments were excluded. Assigning TCR associations to individual alleles was difficult when HLA alleles, especially DR and DQ, strongly co-occurred. A group of highly shared sequence variants was considered likely to be a technical artifact of the sequencing pipeline. In a later analysis, 15,000 to 20,000 TCR beta sequences were associated with specific HLA alleles at a false discovery rate of 0.05. A total of 150 or so TCR beta chains were listed by the study as associated with cytomegalovirus. Three of the identified cytomegalovirus-associated TCR beta chains were confirmed in vitro to be specific for cytomegalovirus antigens. According to the authors, the approach could potentially be generalized to other disease states and immunological phenotypes. Correlated functional status among segregating V segments might reflect linkage disequilibrium, but an unknown experimental factor could not be ruled out. A later analysis reported that several top co-occurrence clusters appeared linked to parvovirus B19, influenza, CMV and Epstein-Barr virus. Across donors, most TCR sequences were observed very rarely, whereas some public TCRs were present in many individuals. A later genetic analysis reported fewer N-insertions in productive TCRs among donors in an Asian-associated ancestry cluster than the approximately 700-donor mean. Because HLA typing was unavailable for some donors at each locus, only the typed subset was used in association tests. Most CMV-associated TCR beta chains appeared to be HLA-restricted in a later analysis, and the HLA associations seemed to be driven largely by CMV exposure. In an earlier analysis of about 550 of the donors, most TCR beta V segments were observed in productive rearrangements about 87% or about 30% of the time, broadly matching IMGT annotations. V-gene and J-gene trimming of TCR beta chains was associated with a missense DCLRE1C variant in a later genetic analysis, and the association was replicated in an independent cohort.

Regarding this clone: Its binding antigen is unknown. It has no much larger one-base neighbor in the sample; base qualities were not kept.

The protocol used for the library was the immunoSEQ multiplex PCR assay. A mixture of 60 forward primers for TCR Vbeta segments and 13 reverse primers for TCR Jbeta segments was used in the multiplex PCR. Amplification of the CDR3 region of rearranged TCR beta genes was performed with a multiplex PCR assay on genomic DNA. The Illumina HiSeq System was used to sequence the amplified TCR beta libraries as 87-base-pair reads. Regarding the original processing steps: Across the roughly 640 repertoires, a later analysis counted 78 million or so unique TCR beta chains, around 11 million of which were shared by at least two donors. To remove PCR and sequencing errors, raw reads were error-corrected and collapsed into unique sequences using a nearest-neighbor algorithm that merged closely related sequences. To assign V, D and J gene segments, CDR3 sequences were aligned to IMGT reference sequences. For a sequence to be retained, a match of at least six nucleotides to both a V gene segment and a J gene segment was required. A rearrangement counted as productive if the CDR3 had no stop codons and remained in frame with V and J, and every other rearrangement counted as non-productive. Following IMGT convention, CDR3 was defined as the stretch from the second conserved V-encoded cysteine up to the conserved J-encoded phenylalanine. The earlier analysis of 500 to 750 of the donors excluded any sequence lacking an unambiguous match to a single V gene segment. An earlier analysis of 550 to 650 of the donors classified V segments as functional when productive rearrangements were above 56.7% and as segregating when the standard deviation between donors was above 5%. To diagnose cytomegalovirus status from the catalog of TCR beta chain sequences, a statistical classification framework was built. In a later analysis, TCR nucleotide sequences were compared against IMGT/GENE-DB human TR gene sequences so that V and J genes could be assigned. Using the TCRdist pipeline, a later analysis assigned CDR3 sequences along with most-parsimonious VDJ recombination scenarios. In a later analysis, each TCR beta chain was defined by its CDR3 amino acid sequence together with its V-gene family, and reads lacking a unique V-gene family were excluded. In a later analysis, approximately 640 highly shared, low-generation-probability nucleotide sequences were removed to address suspected cross-contamination and a sequencing artifact. In a later analysis, a clonal expansion index was calculated for each public chain from normalized within-repertoire ranks of inferred template counts. A later analysis computed generation probabilities with a VDJ recombination model fitted to out-of-frame rearrangements, and checked the results against IGoR. In a later analysis, hypergeometric tests were used to score TCR-TCR, TCR-HLA and TCR-CMV co-occurrence, with a repertoire-size bias correction applied to TCR pairs. In a later analysis, false discovery rates were estimated by permuting HLA or CMV assignments 20 times. In a later analysis, co-occurring TCRs were grouped using DBSCAN, and TCRdist sequence similarity was added for clustering within HLA-allele-positive subsets. Repertoires with fewer than 30,000 or more than 120,000 public chains, plus five repertoires with anomalous nucleotide sharing, were excluded from co-occurrence clustering. The table was pulled from immuneACCESS by TCRdb, which kept in-frame rearrangements only. Such tables lose some clones; where checked, under half of the loss comes from unresolved V genes, and the rest has no known cause. The V and J calls and clone size come from that table; D and trimming were worked out from the DNA. The sample yields some 57,000 clones; approximately 52% were counted once. The leading ten clones occupy 12% of the sample.

This receptor was identified in a human donor in good health. The sequence joins TRBV14 to TRBJ2-3, and TRBD2 aligns with 7 junction nucleotides. Source material: PBMCs. The DNA sequence is given as TGTGCCAGCGCCCCGGGACTACTTCGCACAGATACGCAGTATTTT. It translates as CASAPGLLRTDTQYF.